Listed below are T cell receptor beta chains from one sample, sequenced in a study of blood T cell repertoires in COVID-19. The method was immunoSEQ multiplex PCR; TCRdb's version includes in-frame clones alone and lacks a portion of them. The repertoire holds roughly 67,000 clones, with roughly 83% as singletons. The sequencing sample was made of peripheral blood. Receptors were obtained from a man aged 45-60 years with active COVID-19. The CDR3 runs from the conserved cysteine through the conserved F or W. The order of the fields is J gene, clone size, V gene, D gene, CDR3 DNA, CDR3 protein. D genes are given only for firm matches. Clone size, where shown, is once, few, many, or a class for clones that have expanded.

TRBJ2-3 | NA | TRBV5-1 | TRBD1 | TGCGCCAGCAGCGCCGGACAGGGGGCAATAGGGGATACGCAGTATTTT | CASSAGQGAIGDTQYF
TRBJ2-7 | NA | TRBV6-5 | TRBD1 | TGTGCCAGCAATCGAGGGGGCCGGGTCTCCTACGAGCAGTACTTC | CASNRGGRVSYEQYF
TRBJ1-3 | NA | TRBV30 | TRBD1 | TGTGCCTGGACCTTTTCAGGGGGCGGTGGAAACACCATATATTTT | CAWTFSGGGGNTIYF
TRBJ2-7 | NA | TRBV4-3 | TRBD1 | TGCGCCAGCAGCCACAAATCCGGGACAGGGGGGGACGAGCAGTACTTC | CASSHKSGTGGDEQYF
TRBJ2-3 | NA | TRBV27 | TRBD2 | TGTGCCAGCGAGGTGAGACTAGCGGGGGTCCCAGATACGCAGTATTTT | CASEVRLAGVPDTQYF
TRBJ1-2 | NA | TRBV19 | NA | TGTGCCAGTGGTCGCCCGGGACACACAAACTATGGCTACACCTTC | CASGRPGHTNYGYTF
TRBJ2-3 | NA | TRBV24-1 | NA | TGTGCCACCAGTGATCCCAGGGCGGCGGATACGCAGTATTTT | CATSDPRAADTQYF
TRBJ1-2 | once | TRBV4-2 | NA | TGTGCCAGCAGCCAAGAAGACACGGATGGTTCGGGCTACACCTTC | CASSQEDTDGSGYTF
TRBJ2-6 | once | TRBV7-2 | NA | TGTGCCAGCAGCTCCAGACTAACTGGGGCCAACGTCCTGACTTTC | CASSSRLTGANVLTF
TRBJ2-3 | NA | TRBV7-9 | NA | TGTGCCAGCAGCCAGACGGTAGCTAGCACAGATACGCAGTATTTT | CASSQTVASTDTQYF
TRBJ2-2 | NA | TRBV5-1 | TRBD1 | TGCGCCAGCAGTAGGGACAGCCCGAACACCGGGGAGCTGTTTTTT | CASSRDSPNTGELFF
TRBJ2-5 | NA | TRBV7-6 | TRBD1 | TGTGCCAGCAGCGGCTGGACAGGGTCAGCGGAAGAGACCCAGTACTTC | CASSGWTGSAEETQYF
TRBJ2-1 | NA | TRBV11-3 | NA | TGTGCCAGCAGCCCCGGGCGCGGGCCAGCGAAAGGTGAGCAGTTCTTC | CASSPGRGPAKGEQFF
TRBJ2-3 | NA | TRBV7-2 | NA | TGTGCCAGCAGTCAAAGTGGACTTAGCACAGATACGCAGTATTTT | CASSQSGLSTDTQYF
TRBJ2-3 | NA | TRBV5-6 | NA | TGTGCCAGCAGCTTGGGGGAGAGGGATACGCAGTATTTT | CASSLGERDTQYF
TRBJ1-5 | NA | TRBV7-2 | TRBD1 | TGTGCCAGCAGCAACAGGGGGGGTGGCAATCAGCCCCAGCATTTT | CASSNRGGGNQPQHF
TRBJ2-1 | NA | TRBV7-8 | TRBD1 | TGTGCCAGCAGCCGACAGGGGGGCTCCTACAATGAGCAGTTCTTC | CASSRQGGSYNEQFF
TRBJ2-7 | NA | TRBV7-2 | NA | TGTGCCAGCAGCCTACATAGGGGCGGCTCCTACGAGCAGTACTTC | CASSLHRGGSYEQYF
TRBJ2-5 | NA | TRBV7-2 | NA | TGTGCCAGCAGCTTAGGGACACAGCAAGAGACCCAGTACTTC | CASSLGTQQETQYF
TRBJ2-5 | NA | TRBV18 | NA | TGTGCCAGCTCCCCGCTAGGCCTGGCGGAGGAGACCCAGTACTTC | CASSPLGLAEETQYF
TRBJ1-2 | NA | TRBV3-1/TRBV3-2 | NA | TGTGCCAGCAGCCTTCTCTGGAGCCCTGGCTACACCTTC | CASSLLWSPGYTF
TRBJ2-1 | NA | TRBV5-4 | TRBD1 | TGTGCCAGCAGCGCCGGACAGGGTTATTACAATGAGCAGTTCTTC | CASSAGQGYYNEQFF
TRBJ2-5 | NA | TRBV5-6 | TRBD2 | TGTGCCAGCAGCATGGGACTAGCGGGGGGCCGGGGGACCCAGTACTTC | CASSMGLAGGRGTQYF
TRBJ2-1 | NA | TRBV7-8 | TRBD1 | TGTGCCAGCAGCTCGACAGGGGCTCTCTACAATGAGCAGTTCTTC | CASSSTGALYNEQFF
TRBJ2-1 | NA | TRBV7-6 | NA | TGTGCCAGCAGCTTAGGTTGGGGCATCGGCTCCTACAATGAGCAGTTCTTC | CASSLGWGIGSYNEQFF
TRBJ1-3 | medium-sized | TRBV3-1/TRBV3-2 | NA | TGTGCCAGCAGCCTCCGGGAGGGAAACACCATATATTTT | CASSLREGNTIYF
TRBJ1-1 | NA | TRBV7-2 | NA | TGTGCCAGCAGCTTCCTTCTAGCTGAAGCTTTCTTT | CASSFLLAEAFF
TRBJ2-3 | NA | TRBV6-5 | TRBD1 | TGTGCCAGCAGTTACTCTCCGGGACAGGGATTAGATACGCAGTATTTT | CASSYSPGQGLDTQYF
TRBJ1-2 | once | TRBV10-3 | TRBD1 | TGTGCCATCAGTGCTGGACAGGACCCCTATGGCTACACCTTC | CAISAGQDPYGYTF
TRBJ2-3 | NA | TRBV5-1 | TRBD2 | TGCGCCAGCAGATGGGAGGGGTTTAGCACAGATACGCAGTATTTT | CASRWEGFSTDTQYF
TRBJ1-1 | NA | TRBV6-5 | NA | TGTGCCAGCACCCCACCAGGATCTTTAGCTGAAGCTTTCTTT | CASTPPGSLAEAFF
TRBJ2-1 | NA | TRBV6-6 | TRBD1 | TGTGCCAGCAGTGGCCGGGACAGGGGCACCAATGAGCAGTTCTTC | CASSGRDRGTNEQFF
TRBJ2-1 | once | TRBV18 | TRBD2 | TGTGCCAGCTCACCTAGCGGGAGCGTTGATGAGCAGTTCTTC | CASSPSGSVDEQFF
TRBJ1-2 | NA | TRBV7-9 | NA | TGTGCCAGCAGCGGAGTGGACTCGACTCACTATGGCTACACCTTC | CASSGVDSTHYGYTF
TRBJ1-2 | NA | TRBV4-2 | NA | TGTGCCAGCAGCCCGGACAGAAACAATTATAACTATGGCTACACCTTC | CASSPDRNNYNYGYTF
TRBJ1-2 | NA | TRBV10-3 | TRBD1 | TGTGCCATCAGTGAAGACAGGGAGGATGGCTACACCTTC | CAISEDREDGYTF
TRBJ2-5 | NA | TRBV15 | NA | TGTGCCACCAGCAGAGTCCGGGGACAAGAGACCCAGTACTTC | CATSRVRGQETQYF
TRBJ2-3 | NA | TRBV7-2 | TRBD2 | TGTGCCAGCGGCGTGGCGGGAGGTAGCACAGATACGCAGTATTTT | CASGVAGGSTDTQYF
TRBJ1-5 | NA | TRBV19 | NA | TGTGCCAGTAGCACCCACGAGGGAGCCGATCAGCCCCAGCATTTT | CASSTHEGADQPQHF
TRBJ2-3 | NA | TRBV5-1 | TRBD2 | TGCGCCAGCAGCTTGCCCGGGAGGTCCGCAGATACGCAGTATTTT | CASSLPGRSADTQYF
TRBJ2-7 | NA | TRBV6-6 | TRBD2 | TGTGCCAGCAGTCCTCCGGGACTAGCAACCTACGAGCAGTACTTC | CASSPPGLATYEQYF
TRBJ1-1 | NA | TRBV19 | TRBD1 | TGTGCCAGTAGTATGCTACAGGGGACTGAAGCTTTCTTT | CASSMLQGTEAFF